The T cell receptor (beta chain) described here comes from a study of CD8 T cells in ankylosing spondylitis. In its sample, this clonotype was seen many times. The CDR3 sequence is 13 residues long. Germline V gives CDR1 SGHDN, CDR2 FVKESK. Trimming took off 4 bases at V and 7 bases at J, with 11 bases between the two ends. MiXCR, applied by TCRdb to the 5' RACE reads, yields one record per CDR3 protein. The data contain about 240,000 distinct CDR3 sequences, 7.5% to 9% of them singletons. Sequencing was done on a sample of blood, either unsorted or a sorted T cell fraction (not recorded which). The origin of this receptor is a male donor with ankylosing spondylitis or in good health (not recorded which). The rearrangement links TRBV14 to TRBJ2-1; D is undetermined. The CDR3 nucleotides are TGTGCCAGCAGCCTCCAAACGGAGAATGAGCAGTTCTTC. This gives the protein CASSLQTENEQFF.